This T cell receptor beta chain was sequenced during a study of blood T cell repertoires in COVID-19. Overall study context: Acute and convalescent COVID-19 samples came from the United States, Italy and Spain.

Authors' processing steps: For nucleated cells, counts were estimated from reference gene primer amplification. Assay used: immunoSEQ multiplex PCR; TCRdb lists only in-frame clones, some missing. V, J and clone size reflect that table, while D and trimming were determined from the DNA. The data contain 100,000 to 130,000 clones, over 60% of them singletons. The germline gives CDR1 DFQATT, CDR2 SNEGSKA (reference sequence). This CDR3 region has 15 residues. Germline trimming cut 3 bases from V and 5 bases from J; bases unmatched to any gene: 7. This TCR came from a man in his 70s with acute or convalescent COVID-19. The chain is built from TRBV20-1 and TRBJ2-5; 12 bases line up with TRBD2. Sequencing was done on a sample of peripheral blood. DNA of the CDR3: TGCAGTGCTAGTTCTCTAGCGGGGGGGGCGGAGACCCAGTACTTC. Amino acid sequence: CSASSLAGGAETQYF.